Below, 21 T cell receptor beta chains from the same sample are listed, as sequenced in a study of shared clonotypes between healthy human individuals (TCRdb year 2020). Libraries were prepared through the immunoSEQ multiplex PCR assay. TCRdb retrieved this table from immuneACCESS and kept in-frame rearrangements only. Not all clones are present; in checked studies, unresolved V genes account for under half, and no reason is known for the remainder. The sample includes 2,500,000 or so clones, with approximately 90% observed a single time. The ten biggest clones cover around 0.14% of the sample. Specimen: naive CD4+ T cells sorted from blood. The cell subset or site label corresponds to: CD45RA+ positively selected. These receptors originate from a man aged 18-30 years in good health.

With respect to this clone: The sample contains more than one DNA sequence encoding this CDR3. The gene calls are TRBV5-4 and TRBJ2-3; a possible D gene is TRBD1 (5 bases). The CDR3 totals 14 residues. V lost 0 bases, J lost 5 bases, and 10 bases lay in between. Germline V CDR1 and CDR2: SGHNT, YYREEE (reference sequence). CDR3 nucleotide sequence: TGTGCCAGCAGCTTGGTTGCAGGGCTAGATACGCAGTATTTT. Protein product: CASSLVAGLDTQYF.

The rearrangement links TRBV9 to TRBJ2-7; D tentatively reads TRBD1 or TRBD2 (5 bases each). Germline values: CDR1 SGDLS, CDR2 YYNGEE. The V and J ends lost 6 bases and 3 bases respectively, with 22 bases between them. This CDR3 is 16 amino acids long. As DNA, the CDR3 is TGTGCCAGCACCCCAAAAAAACCGGGACCACACTACGAGCAGTACTTC. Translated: CASTPKKPGPHYEQYF.

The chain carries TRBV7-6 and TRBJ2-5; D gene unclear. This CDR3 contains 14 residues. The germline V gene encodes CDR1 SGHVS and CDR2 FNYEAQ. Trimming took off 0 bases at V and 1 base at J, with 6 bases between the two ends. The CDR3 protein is CASSLAGIQETQYF. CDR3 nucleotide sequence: TGTGCCAGCAGCTTAGCTGGGATCCAAGAGACCCAGTACTTC.

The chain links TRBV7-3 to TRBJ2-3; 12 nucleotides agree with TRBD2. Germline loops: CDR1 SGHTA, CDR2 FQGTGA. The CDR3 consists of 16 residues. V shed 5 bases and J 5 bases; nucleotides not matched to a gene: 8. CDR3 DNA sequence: TGTGCCAGCAGCCCCCGGACTAGCGGGGTGGGAGATACGCAGTATTTT. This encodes CASSPRTSGVGDTQYF.

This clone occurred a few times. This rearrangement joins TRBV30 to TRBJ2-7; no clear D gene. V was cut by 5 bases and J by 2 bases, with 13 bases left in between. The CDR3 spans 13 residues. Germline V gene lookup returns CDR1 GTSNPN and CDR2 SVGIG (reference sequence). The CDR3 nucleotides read TGTGCCTGGCATGACGTCCTCACCTACGAGCAGTACTTC. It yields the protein CAWHDVLTYEQYF.

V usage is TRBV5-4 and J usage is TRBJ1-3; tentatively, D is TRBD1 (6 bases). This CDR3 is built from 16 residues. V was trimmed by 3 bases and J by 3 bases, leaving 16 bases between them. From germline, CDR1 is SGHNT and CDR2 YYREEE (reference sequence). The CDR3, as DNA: TGTGCCAGCAGCTCAATGGGGGGGCTAATTGGAAACACCATATATTTT. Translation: CASSSMGGLIGNTIYF.

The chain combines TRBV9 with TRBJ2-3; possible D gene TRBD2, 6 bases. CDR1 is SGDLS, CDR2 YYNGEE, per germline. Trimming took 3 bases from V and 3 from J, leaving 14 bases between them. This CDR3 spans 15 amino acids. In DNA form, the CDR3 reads TGTGCCAGCAGCGGAGGGACTCCCCTTACAGATACGCAGTATTTT. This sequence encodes CASSGGTPLTDTQYF.

CDR3 DNA sequence: TGCGCCAGCAGTGTCCAAATACTCTACGGGCAGGGCACCTACGAGCAGTACTTC. Translation gives CASSVQILYGQGTYEQYF. This chain connects TRBV10-1 to TRBJ2-5; TRBD1 might be the D (5 bases). The closer fit of TRBJ2-7 to the DNA end suggests the J call may be wrong. This CDR3 has 18 amino acids. In germline, CDR1 is WNHNN, CDR2 SYGVQD (reference sequence).

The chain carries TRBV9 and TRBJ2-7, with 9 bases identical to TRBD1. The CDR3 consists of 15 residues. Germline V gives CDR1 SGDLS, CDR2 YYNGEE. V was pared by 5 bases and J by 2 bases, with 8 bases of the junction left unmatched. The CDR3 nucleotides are TGTGCCAGCAGTTCGCGACAGGGGGGAACCTACGAGCAGTACTTC. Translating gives CASSSRQGGTYEQYF.

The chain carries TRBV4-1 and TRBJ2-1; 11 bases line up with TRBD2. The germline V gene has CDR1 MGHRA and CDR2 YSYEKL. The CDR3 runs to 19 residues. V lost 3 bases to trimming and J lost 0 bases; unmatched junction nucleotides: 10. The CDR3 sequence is CASSHTLAGVKNSYNEQFF. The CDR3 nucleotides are TGCGCCAGCAGCCACACACTAGCGGGAGTTAAAAACTCCTACAATGAGCAGTTCTTC.

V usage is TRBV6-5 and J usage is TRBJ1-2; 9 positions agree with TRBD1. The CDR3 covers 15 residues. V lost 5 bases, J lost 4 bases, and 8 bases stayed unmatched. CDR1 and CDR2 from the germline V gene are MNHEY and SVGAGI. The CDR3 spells CASSAILGQGYGYTF. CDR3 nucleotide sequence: TGTGCCAGCAGTGCCATTTTGGGACAGGGCTATGGCTACACCTTC.

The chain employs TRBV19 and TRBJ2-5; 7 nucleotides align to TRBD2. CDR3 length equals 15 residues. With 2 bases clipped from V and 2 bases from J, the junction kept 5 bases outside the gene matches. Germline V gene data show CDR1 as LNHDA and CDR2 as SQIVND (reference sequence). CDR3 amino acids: CASSISSGRQETQYF. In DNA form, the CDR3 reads TGTGCCAGTAGTATATCTAGCGGAAGACAAGAGACCCAGTACTTC.

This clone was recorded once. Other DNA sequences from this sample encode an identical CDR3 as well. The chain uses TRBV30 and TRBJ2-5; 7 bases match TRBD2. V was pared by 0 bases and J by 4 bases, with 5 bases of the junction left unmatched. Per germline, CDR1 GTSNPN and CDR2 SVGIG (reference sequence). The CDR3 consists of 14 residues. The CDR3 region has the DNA TGTGCCTGGAGTGTAAGTGGCGGGGGAGAGACCCAGTACTTC. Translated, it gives CAWSVSGGGETQYF.

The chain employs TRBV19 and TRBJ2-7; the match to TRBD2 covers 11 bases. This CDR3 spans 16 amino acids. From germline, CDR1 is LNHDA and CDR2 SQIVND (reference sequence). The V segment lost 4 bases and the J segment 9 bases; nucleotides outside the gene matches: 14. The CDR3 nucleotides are TGTGCCAGTAGTACGACGGGGACTAGCGGACCAAGCGGGCAGTACTTC. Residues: CASSTTGTSGPSGQYF. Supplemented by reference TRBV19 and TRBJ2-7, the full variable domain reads DGGITQSPKYLFRKEGQNVTLSCEQNLNHDAMYWYRQDPGQGLRLIYYSQIVNDFQKGDIAEGYSVSREKKESFPLTVTSAQKNPTAFYLCASSTTGTSGPSGQYFGPGTRLTVT.

This CDR3 is CASSPGGGPSYEQYF. The CDR3 DNA reads as TGTGCCAGCAGCCCCGGTGGGGGCCCGTCCTACGAGCAGTACTTC. The V call is TRBV7-2, the J call TRBJ2-7; TRBD1 is a possible D gene (6 bases). This CDR3 spans 15 amino acids. From germline, CDR1 is SGHTA and CDR2 FQGNSA. Trimming cost V 5 bases and J 1 base, with 15 bases left between them.

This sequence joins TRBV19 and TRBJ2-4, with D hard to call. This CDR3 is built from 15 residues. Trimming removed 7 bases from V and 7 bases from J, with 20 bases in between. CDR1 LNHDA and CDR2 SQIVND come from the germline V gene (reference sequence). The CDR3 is CASTSITEDMNIQYF. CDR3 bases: TGTGCCAGTACCTCCATTACCGAAGATATGAACATTCAGTACTTC.

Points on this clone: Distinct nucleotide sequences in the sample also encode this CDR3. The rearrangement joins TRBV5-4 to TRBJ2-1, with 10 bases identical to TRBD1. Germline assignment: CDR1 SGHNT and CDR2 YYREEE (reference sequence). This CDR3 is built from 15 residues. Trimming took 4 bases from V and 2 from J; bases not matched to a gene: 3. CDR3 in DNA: TGTGCCAGCAGCCCGGACAGGGGGGCCTACAATGAGCAGTTCTTC. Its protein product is CASSPDRGAYNEQFF.

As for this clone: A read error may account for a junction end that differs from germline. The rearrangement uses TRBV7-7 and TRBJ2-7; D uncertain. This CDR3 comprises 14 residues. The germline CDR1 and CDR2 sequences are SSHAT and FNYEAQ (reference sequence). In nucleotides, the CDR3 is TGTGCTAGCAGCCCCAATATTGGGGACTACGAGCAGTACTTC. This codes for CASSPNIGDYEQYF.

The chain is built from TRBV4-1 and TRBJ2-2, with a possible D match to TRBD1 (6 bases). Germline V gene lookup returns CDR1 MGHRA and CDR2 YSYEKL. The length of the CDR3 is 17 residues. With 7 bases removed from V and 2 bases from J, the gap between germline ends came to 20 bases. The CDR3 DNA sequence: TGCGCCAGCACCACAACCCAGGCAGGGGTTAACACCGGGGAGCTGTTTTTT. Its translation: CASTTTQAGVNTGELFF.

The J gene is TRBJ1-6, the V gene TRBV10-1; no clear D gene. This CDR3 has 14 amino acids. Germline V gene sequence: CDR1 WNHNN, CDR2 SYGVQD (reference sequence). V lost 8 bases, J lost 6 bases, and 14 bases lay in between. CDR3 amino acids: CASFALTGNSPLHF. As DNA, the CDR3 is TGCGCCAGCTTCGCTCTTACGGGTAATTCACCCCTCCACTTT.

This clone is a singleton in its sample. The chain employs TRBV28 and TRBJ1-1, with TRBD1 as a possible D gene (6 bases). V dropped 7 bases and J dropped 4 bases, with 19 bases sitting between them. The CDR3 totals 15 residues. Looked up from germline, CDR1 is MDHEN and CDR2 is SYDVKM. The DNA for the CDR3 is TGTGCCAGCACCCCGGTAGGGGGGAGGGGCACTGAAGCTTTCTTT. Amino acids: CASTPVGGRGTEAFF.